A selection of T cell receptor beta chains follows, all from one sample in a study of technical replicates of blood from a few donors. Sequencing used immunoSEQ multiplex PCR; TCRdb keeps in-frame clones, though not all of them. The repertoire consists of around 84,000 clones, with 95% to 98% occurring once and the leading ten covering approximately 0.2%. The specimen sequenced was T cells isolated from PBMCs. These receptors came from a human donor in good health. The CDR3 runs from the conserved cysteine through the conserved F or W. The order of the fields is D gene, V gene, clone size, J gene, CDR3 DNA, CDR3 protein. D genes are given only for firm matches. Expanded clones are given a class, and other clones once, few, many or no size at all.

d_call: -; v_call: TRBV14; clone_size: -; j_call: TRBJ2-7; cdr3_nt: TGTGCCAGCAGCCAAGGCAGATACGAGCAGTACTTC; cdr3_aa: CASSQGRYEQYF
d_call: TRBD2; v_call: TRBV2; clone_size: once; j_call: TRBJ2-1; cdr3_nt: TGTGCTTGGATAGCGGGGGATACCTACAATGAGCAGTTCTTC; cdr3_aa: CAWIAGDTYNEQFF
d_call: TRBD2; v_call: TRBV27; clone_size: -; j_call: TRBJ2-1; cdr3_nt: TGTGCCAGCAGTGAGGCGGGAGGGGCCTACAATGAGCAGTTCTTC; cdr3_aa: CASSEAGGAYNEQFF
d_call: -; v_call: TRBV27; clone_size: -; j_call: TRBJ2-7; cdr3_nt: TGTGCCAGCAGTTTATCGACAGGCCTTGGCTCCTACGAGCAGTACTTC; cdr3_aa: CASSLSTGLGSYEQYF
d_call: -; v_call: TRBV6-5; clone_size: -; j_call: TRBJ2-7; cdr3_nt: TGTGCCAGCAGCACACAAGCAGGCTACGAGCAGTACTTC; cdr3_aa: CASSTQAGYEQYF
d_call: TRBD2; v_call: TRBV28; clone_size: once; j_call: TRBJ2-5; cdr3_nt: TGTGCCAGCAGTTTTTTGGGGGGGGAGACCCAGTACTTC; cdr3_aa: CASSFLGGETQYF
d_call: TRBD2; v_call: TRBV7-7; clone_size: -; j_call: TRBJ2-3; cdr3_nt: TGTGCTAGCAGCTCGGGACTAGCCCCCACAGATACGCAGTATTTT; cdr3_aa: CASSSGLAPTDTQYF
d_call: -; v_call: TRBV19; clone_size: once; j_call: TRBJ2-1; cdr3_nt: TGTGCCAGTAGTATTCGGCCCCATGCGGGCCCAATGACGCAGTTCTTC; cdr3_aa: CASSIRPHAGPMTQFF
d_call: TRBD1; v_call: TRBV10-3; clone_size: -; j_call: TRBJ1-1; cdr3_nt: TGTGCCATCAGGGGACAGGGGGCGAACACTGAAGCTTTCTTT; cdr3_aa: CAIRGQGANTEAFF
d_call: -; v_call: TRBV5-4; clone_size: -; j_call: TRBJ1-4; cdr3_nt: TGTGCCAGCAGCTTTGGACAAGATAATGAAAAACTGTTTTTT; cdr3_aa: CASSFGQDNEKLFF
d_call: -; v_call: TRBV7-6; clone_size: -; j_call: TRBJ1-4; cdr3_nt: TGTGCCAGCAGCTTAATCAGCAGGGGAACTAATGAAAAACTGTTTTTT; cdr3_aa: CASSLISRGTNEKLFF
d_call: TRBD2; v_call: TRBV5-1; clone_size: -; j_call: TRBJ2-5; cdr3_nt: TGCGCCAGCAGACCCGGACTAGCGGGGGGGGGAGGCCAAGAGACCCAGTACTTC; cdr3_aa: CASRPGLAGGGGQETQYF
d_call: -; v_call: TRBV18; clone_size: -; j_call: TRBJ1-5; cdr3_nt: TGTGCCAGCTCACCTCAGGGGCGAACGAGCAGGCCCCAGCATTTT; cdr3_aa: CASSPQGRTSRPQHF
d_call: -; v_call: TRBV9; clone_size: -; j_call: TRBJ2-1; cdr3_nt: TGTGCCAGCAGCGGCGACTCCTACAATGAGCAGTTCTTC; cdr3_aa: CASSGDSYNEQFF
d_call: -; v_call: TRBV9; clone_size: -; j_call: TRBJ2-1; cdr3_nt: TGTGCCAGCAGCGCCCTCATCGGCTACAATGAGCAGTTCTTC; cdr3_aa: CASSALIGYNEQFF
d_call: -; v_call: TRBV19; clone_size: -; j_call: TRBJ2-3; cdr3_nt: TGTGCCAGTAGATCCCGCGACTGGGCAGATACGCAGTATTTT; cdr3_aa: CASRSRDWADTQYF
d_call: -; v_call: TRBV5-1; clone_size: -; j_call: TRBJ2-5; cdr3_nt: TGCGCCAGCAGCTTACAGGCGGCAGAGACCCAGTACTTC; cdr3_aa: CASSLQAAETQYF
d_call: TRBD2; v_call: TRBV29-1; clone_size: -; j_call: TRBJ2-7; cdr3_nt: TGCAGCGTTGTAAGGACTAGCGGGATGTACGAGCAGTACTTC; cdr3_aa: CSVVRTSGMYEQYF
d_call: -; v_call: TRBV7-8; clone_size: -; j_call: TRBJ1-5; cdr3_nt: TGTGCCAGCAGCCCCTTTCGGGTGGCAGGGAATCAGCCCCAGCATTTT; cdr3_aa: CASSPFRVAGNQPQHF
d_call: -; v_call: TRBV6-4; clone_size: -; j_call: TRBJ2-7; cdr3_nt: TGTGCCAGCAGCCAATTTGGGGGGGCGGACGAGCAGTACTTC; cdr3_aa: CASSQFGGADEQYF
d_call: TRBD1; v_call: TRBV28; clone_size: -; j_call: TRBJ1-5; cdr3_nt: TGTGCCAGCAGTTCGGGACAGGGGACCTATCATAGCAATCAGCCCCAGCATTTT; cdr3_aa: CASSSGQGTYHSNQPQHF
d_call: -; v_call: TRBV25-1; clone_size: -; j_call: TRBJ2-3; cdr3_nt: TGTGCCAGCAGCGGCAGCGGGCGCCCTGGGGGTACGCAGTATTTT; cdr3_aa: CASSGSGRPGGTQYF
d_call: TRBD1; v_call: TRBV5-6; clone_size: -; j_call: TRBJ2-5; cdr3_nt: TGTGCCAGCACCCACAGGGGCGGTGAGACCCAGTACTTC; cdr3_aa: CASTHRGGETQYF
d_call: -; v_call: TRBV4-1; clone_size: -; j_call: TRBJ1-1; cdr3_nt: TGCGCCAGCAGCCAAAAGAGGTTCACACCGGTAGATTGGGTGGACACTGAAGCTTTCTTT; cdr3_aa: CASSQKRFTPVDWVDTEAFF
d_call: -; v_call: TRBV6-1; clone_size: -; j_call: TRBJ1-2; cdr3_nt: TGTGCCAGCAGTATAGAGAGGGATAGGTTCTATGGCTACACCTTC; cdr3_aa: CASSIERDRFYGYTF
d_call: -; v_call: TRBV29-1; clone_size: -; j_call: TRBJ1-4; cdr3_nt: TGCAGCGTTGGCAGGGGTGGGGAAAAACTGTTTTTT; cdr3_aa: CSVGRGGEKLFF
d_call: -; v_call: TRBV4-1; clone_size: -; j_call: TRBJ2-7; cdr3_nt: TGCGCCAGCAGCCAAGATCCCGCAGTGCTCTACGAGCAGTACTTC; cdr3_aa: CASSQDPAVLYEQYF
d_call: TRBD1; v_call: TRBV19; clone_size: -; j_call: TRBJ1-6; cdr3_nt: TGTGCCAGTAGTACGACAGGGGATTTTTATAATTCACCCCTCCACTTT; cdr3_aa: CASSTTGDFYNSPLHF
d_call: -; v_call: TRBV28; clone_size: -; j_call: TRBJ1-1; cdr3_nt: TGTGCCAGCAGTTACAGGACCAACACTGAAGCTTTCTTT; cdr3_aa: CASSYRTNTEAFF
d_call: -; v_call: TRBV28; clone_size: few; j_call: TRBJ2-7; cdr3_nt: TGTGCCAGCAGTTTTCAGAACTACGAGCAGTACTTC; cdr3_aa: CASSFQNYEQYF
d_call: TRBD1; v_call: TRBV6-5; clone_size: -; j_call: TRBJ2-5; cdr3_nt: TGTGCCAGCAGGTATCGGGACAGTGGGGAAGAGACCCAGTACTTC; cdr3_aa: CASRYRDSGEETQYF
d_call: TRBD1; v_call: TRBV7-2; clone_size: -; j_call: TRBJ2-7; cdr3_nt: TGTGCCAGCAGTTATACGGACAGGGGTTCCTACGAGCAGTACTTC; cdr3_aa: CASSYTDRGSYEQYF
d_call: -; v_call: TRBV4-1; clone_size: -; j_call: TRBJ1-5; cdr3_nt: TGCGCCAGCAGCCAAGCTCCTACGGGGAGCAATCAGCCCCAGCATTTT; cdr3_aa: CASSQAPTGSNQPQHF
d_call: TRBD2; v_call: TRBV27; clone_size: -; j_call: TRBJ2-7; cdr3_nt: TGTGCCAGCAGTTTATCTGGACTAGCCCACCTCTACGAGCAGTACTTC; cdr3_aa: CASSLSGLAHLYEQYF
d_call: -; v_call: TRBV4-2; clone_size: -; j_call: TRBJ2-3; cdr3_nt: TGTGCCAGCAGCCCGTCGGGGGATACGCAGTATTTT; cdr3_aa: CASSPSGDTQYF
d_call: TRBD1; v_call: TRBV11-3; clone_size: -; j_call: TRBJ2-5; cdr3_nt: TGTGCCAGTGCCCGGACAGGGATCGGGGAGACCCAGTACTTC; cdr3_aa: CASARTGIGETQYF
d_call: -; v_call: TRBV9; clone_size: -; j_call: TRBJ1-2; cdr3_nt: TGTGCCAGCAGCGTAGACTCAGGGCTATCGGGAGCCAGCTACACCTTC; cdr3_aa: CASSVDSGLSGASYTF
d_call: TRBD1; v_call: TRBV9; clone_size: -; j_call: TRBJ1-5; cdr3_nt: TGTGCCAGCAGCGAGGGACAGATCAATCAGCCCCAGCATTTT; cdr3_aa: CASSEGQINQPQHF
d_call: TRBD2; v_call: TRBV29-1; clone_size: -; j_call: TRBJ2-3; cdr3_nt: TGCAGCGCCCTTGGGGAGGGTAGCACAGATACGCAGTATTTT; cdr3_aa: CSALGEGSTDTQYF
d_call: TRBD1; v_call: TRBV7-9; clone_size: -; j_call: TRBJ2-6; cdr3_nt: TGTGCCAGCAGCGCGGGTCCCGGGACAGGCTTCGGGGCCAACGTCCTGACTTTC; cdr3_aa: CASSAGPGTGFGANVLTF
d_call: TRBD1; v_call: TRBV6-5; clone_size: -; j_call: TRBJ2-7; cdr3_nt: TGTGCCAGCAGTTTGCAGGGGGCCCTATACGAGCAGTACTTC; cdr3_aa: CASSLQGALYEQYF
d_call: -; v_call: TRBV5-4; clone_size: -; j_call: TRBJ2-3; cdr3_nt: TGTGCCAGCAGCTTCAGGAGCACAGATACGCAGTATTTT; cdr3_aa: CASSFRSTDTQYF
d_call: -; v_call: TRBV5-6; clone_size: -; j_call: TRBJ1-5; cdr3_nt: TGTGCCAGCAGCTTGAGGGGGATGACCCGGGGGCCCCAGCATTTT; cdr3_aa: CASSLRGMTRGPQHF
d_call: -; v_call: TRBV27; clone_size: -; j_call: TRBJ1-2; cdr3_nt: TGTGCCAGCAGTTTATCGCGGTCTAACGGCTACACCTTC; cdr3_aa: CASSLSRSNGYTF
d_call: -; v_call: TRBV6-5; clone_size: -; j_call: TRBJ2-7; cdr3_nt: TGTGCCAGCACGGAAATTTGGGGGCCGGGCTACGAGCAGTACTTC; cdr3_aa: CASTEIWGPGYEQYF
d_call: TRBD1; v_call: TRBV6-1; clone_size: -; j_call: TRBJ1-3; cdr3_nt: TGTGCCAGCAGTGAGTCTTCAGGGGGCTCCCTAAACACCATATATTTT; cdr3_aa: CASSESSGGSLNTIYF
d_call: -; v_call: TRBV5-1; clone_size: -; j_call: TRBJ1-1; cdr3_nt: TGCGCCAGCAGCTTGGACGGGGGAATTAGGGACACTGAAGCTTTCTTT; cdr3_aa: CASSLDGGIRDTEAFF
d_call: -; v_call: TRBV7-3; clone_size: -; j_call: TRBJ2-5; cdr3_nt: TGTGCCAGCAGCCTAAAGGGGGACCAAGAGACCCAGTACTTC; cdr3_aa: CASSLKGDQETQYF
d_call: -; v_call: TRBV9; clone_size: once; j_call: TRBJ2-7; cdr3_nt: TGTGCCAGCAGACACCCGGGAAGATCCTACGAGCAGTACTTC; cdr3_aa: CASRHPGRSYEQYF
d_call: -; v_call: TRBV6-5; clone_size: -; j_call: TRBJ2-2; cdr3_nt: TGTGCCAGCAGTTCTCCTGGGCAGACGAACACCGGGGAGCTGTTTTTT; cdr3_aa: CASSSPGQTNTGELFF
d_call: -; v_call: TRBV7-9; clone_size: -; j_call: TRBJ1-1; cdr3_nt: TGTGCCAGCAGCTTACGAGCGGAAGGGAAGAACACTGAAGCTTTCTTT; cdr3_aa: CASSLRAEGKNTEAFF
d_call: TRBD2; v_call: TRBV4-2; clone_size: -; j_call: TRBJ2-2; cdr3_nt: TGTGCCAGCAGCCAAGCGGCTAGCGGGATTGACGGGGAGCTGTTTTTT; cdr3_aa: CASSQAASGIDGELFF
d_call: -; v_call: TRBV19; clone_size: -; j_call: TRBJ1-2; cdr3_nt: TGTGCCAGTAGTATCGGGTTGTACTATGGCTACACCTTC; cdr3_aa: CASSIGLYYGYTF